The 7 T cell receptor beta chains below were found in one sample sequenced in a study of blood T cell repertoires in COVID-19. The protocol was immunoSEQ multiplex PCR, while the TCRdb copy is restricted to in-frame clones and leaves out a portion. The profile covers under 100,000 clones, with about 89% appearing a single time and under 5.5% taken by the ten largest. Sequencing was carried out using peripheral blood. Receptors were obtained from a man aged 60 to 75 with COVID-19, enrolled during active disease.

On this clone: An end of the junction differs from the germline gene, which may be a read error. The J gene is TRBJ2-3, the V gene TRBV20-1, with D perhaps TRBD2 (5 bases). Germline assignment: CDR1 DFQATT and CDR2 SNEGSKA (reference sequence). The CDR3 extends over 11 amino acids. CDR3 nucleotides: TGCAGTGCGAGAGGGCCAGATACGCAGTATTTT. Protein: CSARGPDTQYF.

The chain combines TRBV3-1 (or the pseudogene TRBV3-2) with TRBJ2-7; TRBD2 aligns across 13 bases. The J segment lost 4 bases and the V segment lost 1 base, leaving 4 bases of the junction unmatched. There are 16 residues in the CDR3. Germline V gene sequence: CDR1 LGHDT, CDR2 YNNKEL (reference sequence). CDR3 region: CASSQGLAGGEYEQYF. CDR3 DNA sequence: TGTGCCAGCAGCCAAGGACTAGCGGGAGGAGAGTACGAGCAGTACTTC.

The V and J genes are TRBV6-2 or TRBV6-3 and TRBJ1-2, with 8 bases matching TRBD1. This CDR3 contains 15 residues. From germline, CDR1 is MNHEY and CDR2 SVGEGT. After removal of 0 bases from V and 6 bases from J, the junction contained 6 bases not matched to a gene. The DNA for the CDR3 is TGTGCCAGCAGTTACTCGGCAGGGGGCTTGAATGGCTACACCTTC. This codes for CASSYSAGGLNGYTF.

J is TRBJ1-4 and V is TRBV4-2; D is uncertain. The germline gives CDR1 LGHNA, CDR2 YNFKEQ. This CDR3 contains 15 residues. The V end was cut by 0 bases, the J end by 5 bases, with 10 bases between. The CDR3 reads CASSQDPSYNEKLFF. The CDR3 nucleotides read TGTGCCAGCAGCCAAGATCCTAGTTACAATGAAAAACTGTTTTTT.

V and J are TRBV7-3 and TRBJ2-1; the match to TRBD1 covers 8 bases. CDR3 size: 15 residues. Looked up from germline, CDR1 is SGHTA and CDR2 is FQGTGA. The ends lost 2 bases at V and 2 bases at J; junction bases unmatched: 2. CDR3 in amino acids: CASSLEQGAYNEQFF. CDR3 sequence (DNA): TGTGCCAGCAGCTTAGAACAGGGGGCCTACAATGAGCAGTTCTTC.

The V call is TRBV14, the J call TRBJ2-7; D possibly corresponds to TRBD2 (5 bases). V was clipped by 1 base and J by 0 bases, with 7 bases between them. The germline CDR1 and CDR2 sequences are SGHDN and FVKESK. The CDR3 spans 14 residues. The CDR3 is CASSQVGSSYEQYF. CDR3 DNA sequence: TGTGCCAGCAGCCAAGTGGGGAGCTCCTACGAGCAGTACTTC.

The chain carries TRBV7-9 and TRBJ1-5; D not certain. From germline, CDR1 is SEHNR and CDR2 FQNEAQ (reference sequence). V was shortened by 0 bases and J by 6 bases, with 18 bases between the two germline ends. The CDR3 has 17 residues. CDR3 sequence (DNA): TGTGCCAGCAGCTTAGCGTCGGAGGGTTCCTTTAGTCAGCCCCAGCATTTT. Translating gives CASSLASEGSFSQPQHF.